This T cell receptor (beta chain) was observed in a study of human T cells and chemical hapten exposure. General observations from the study: The study found that PT1 expanded TCR counts correlated positively with patch test score.

This clonotype was found a few times. The antigen is not known. Deletions cut 6 bases from V and 0 bases from J, with 9 bases between. CDR1 and CDR2 (germline): ENHRY, SYGVKD. The CDR3 is 14 amino acids. One entry per CDR3 protein, called by TCRdb with MiXCR from the RACE reads. Among some 170,000 distinct CDR3 sequences listed, roughly a quarter were seen once. Time point indicated: patch test 3, about 24 weeks after DPC sensitization. Treatment given: therapeutic diphenylcyclopropenone sensitization with weekly scalp DPC. The sample consisted of whole blood, taken in connection with sensitization to the hapten diphenylcyclopropenone (DPC). The rearrangement links TRBV10-3 to TRBJ1-3; D gene ambiguous. This clonotype was obtained from a woman aged 18 to 35 with alopecia areata. Some clones in this sample may be carry-over from other donors' samples. CDR3 nucleotide sequence: TGTGCCATCAGGCCGGCGTTCTCTGGAAACACCATATATTTT. It translates to CAIRPAFSGNTIYF.